Each of the 24 T cell receptor beta chains below was sequenced from the same sample in a study of T-cell reconstitution after alpha-beta-depleted transplantation in children. Researchers prepared the TCRbeta library using unique molecular identifiers, the study reports. TCRdb recomputed calls from the PCR reads with MiXCR, one row per CDR3 protein. The sample shows around 580,000 distinct CDR3 sequences, 25% to 30% of them seen only once. The sequences come from PBMCs, collected before TCRalphabeta/CD19-depleted stem cell transplant. Receptors originate from a boy in the first two years of life with Wiskott-Aldrich syndrome, due to receive a stem cell transplant.

This clonotype was detected a few times. V gene TRBV20-1 combines with J gene TRBJ2-4; TRBD1 agrees at 7 bases. The CDR3 sequence is 14 residues long. CDR1 is DFQATT, CDR2 SNEGSKA, per germline (reference sequence). Unmatched junction bases numbered 10, after V lost 2 bases and J lost 9 bases. The CDR3 region is CSARTPGQHVIQYF. The CDR3 coding sequence is TGCAGTGCTAGAACCCCGGGACAGCATGTCATTCAGTACTTC.

The rearrangement links TRBV5-1 to TRBJ2-5; D gene uncertain. Germline CDR1 reads SGHRS; CDR2 reads YFSETQ. The CDR3 has 13 residues. V gave up 4 bases and J gave up 2 bases, with 9 bases separating them. DNA of the CDR3: TGCGCCAGCAGCCGGCGGATACAAGAGACCCAGTACTTC. This codes for CASSRRIQETQYF.

The genes are TRBV9 and TRBJ2-2; tentative D call: TRBD1 (6 bases). Trimming took 4 bases from V and 3 from J, leaving 13 bases between them. This CDR3 has 15 amino acids. Germline V gene data show CDR1 as SGDLS and CDR2 as YYNGEE. CDR3 loop: CASSKGERDTGELFF. CDR3 coding DNA: TGTGCCAGCAGCAAGGGGGAGCGAGACACCGGGGAGCTGTTTTTT.

This clonotype came up a few times. The V call is TRBV4-2, the J call TRBJ2-4; TRBD2 matches at 10 bases. This CDR3 region has 19 residues. V lost 4 bases to trimming and J lost 5 bases; unmatched junction nucleotides: 17. The V gene's germline CDR1 is LGHNA and CDR2 YNFKEQ. The CDR3 DNA sequence: TGTGCCAGCAGCCTTAGGGGAACTAGCGGGACCGTCGTGGAAAACATTCAGTACTTC. Translating gives CASSLRGTSGTVVENIQYF.

A few counts support this clonotype. The chain carries TRBV5-1 and TRBJ2-7; 8 bases align to TRBD2. V lost 4 bases and J lost 0; bases outside the gene matches: 6. The CDR3 totals 15 residues. Germline loops: CDR1 SGHRS, CDR2 YFSETQ. The CDR3 DNA is TGCGCCAGCAGCGTCTATAGCGGGGACTCCTACGAGCAGTACTTC. Translating gives CASSVYSGDSYEQYF.

The J gene is TRBJ2-1, the V gene TRBV5-1, with TRBD2 as a possible D gene (6 bases). Trimming pared 3 bases from V and 2 bases from J, leaving 15 bases between. CDR3 length equals 16 residues. The V gene's germline CDR1 is SGHRS and CDR2 YFSETQ. The CDR3 region is CASSWREARTYNEQFF. The CDR3, as DNA: TGCGCCAGCAGCTGGAGGGAAGCGAGGACCTACAATGAGCAGTTCTTC.

V is TRBV5-1 and J is TRBJ2-1; 10 nucleotides line up with TRBD2. Germline assignment: CDR1 SGHRS and CDR2 YFSETQ. Trimming at V came to 4 bases and at J to 9 bases, leaving 13 bases not matched to a gene. This CDR3 is 16 amino acids long. The CDR3 DNA reads TGCGCCAGCAGCCCGGGACTAGCGCAACCCTTGGGTGAGCAGTTCTTC. Amino acid sequence: CASSPGLAQPLGEQFF.

The chain uses TRBV7-9 and TRBJ1-5; 8 nucleotides match TRBD1. The germline CDR1 and CDR2 sequences are SEHNR and FQNEAQ (reference sequence). V gave up 5 bases and J gave up 6 bases; unmatched junction bases: 9. CDR3 length equals 15 residues. CDR3 amino acids: CASSRGQAGLQPQHF. The DNA for the CDR3 is TGTGCCAGCAGCCGGGGACAGGCCGGCCTTCAGCCCCAGCATTTT. Together with reference TRBV7-9 and TRBJ1-5, the CDR3 gives the full variable domain: DTGVSQNPRHKITKRGQNVTFRCDPISEHNRLYWYRQTLGQGPEFLTYFQNEAQLEKSRLLSDRFSAERPKGSFSTLEIQRTEQGDSAMYLCASSRGQAGLQPQHFGDGTRLSIL.

J is TRBJ2-3 and V is TRBV5-1, with D perhaps TRBD1 (5 bases). The CDR3 runs 14 residues. V was pared by 5 bases and J by 2 bases, with 12 bases between. The germline gives CDR1 SGHRS, CDR2 YFSETQ. The CDR3 coding sequence is TGCGCCAGCAGGTTCAGACAGAACACAGATACGCAGTATTTT. This sequence encodes CASRFRQNTDTQYF.

This chain links TRBV20-1 with TRBJ2-3; 10 bases match TRBD1. The CDR3 length is 15 residues. CDR1 is DFQATT, CDR2 SNEGSKA, per germline (reference sequence). V lost 6 bases, J lost 5 bases, and 11 bases stayed unmatched. The CDR3 reads CSASPGQGSRDTQYF. The CDR3 nucleotides read TGCAGTGCGAGCCCGGGACAGGGGTCCCGAGATACGCAGTATTTT.

The chain employs TRBV11-2 and TRBJ1-1; unclear D gene. This CDR3 spans 15 amino acids. From germline, CDR1 is SGHAT and CDR2 FQNNGV. V was clipped by 5 bases and J by 1 base, with 14 bases between them. CDR3 in amino acids: CASSPFTVGNTEAFF. Here the CDR3 DNA reads TGTGCCAGCAGCCCATTTACAGTCGGGAACACTGAAGCTTTCTTT.

This clonotype was seen only a few times. The rearrangement links TRBV12-3 or TRBV12-4 to TRBJ2-2; the D is unclear. V shed 7 bases and J shed 0 bases, with 18 bases lying between them. This CDR3 contains 17 residues. CDR3 coding DNA: TGTGCCAGCAACCTAGGGTTAGCAACCCCGAACACCGGGGAGCTGTTTTTT. Translation gives CASNLGLATPNTGELFF.

This clonotype was observed many times. The rearrangement uses TRBV28 and TRBJ2-7, with 8 bases fitting TRBD1. CDR1 MDHEN and CDR2 SYDVKM come from the germline V gene. This CDR3 is 15 amino acids long. V shed 3 bases and J 1 base; nucleotides not matched to a gene: 5. The chain's CDR3 is CASSFPGQGSYEQYF. In nucleotides, the CDR3 is TGTGCCAGCAGTTTTCCCGGACAGGGTTCCTACGAGCAGTACTTC.

This chain connects TRBV6-1 to TRBJ2-2; 9 bases fit TRBD1. The CDR3 sequence is 16 residues long. With 5 bases clipped from V and 7 bases from J, the junction kept 11 bases outside the gene matches. Germline CDR1 is MNHNS and CDR2 is SASEGT. CDR3 sequence reads: CASSQLGQGRIGELFF. In DNA form, the CDR3 reads TGTGCCAGCAGTCAACTGGGACAGGGAAGAATCGGGGAGCTGTTTTTT.

This clonotype turned up a few times. The chain employs TRBV7-2 and TRBJ2-1, with 8 nucleotides matching TRBD2. CDR3 size: 17 residues. The V and J ends lost 5 bases and 4 bases, in that order; junction bases with no gene match: 13. In germline, CDR1 is SGHTA, CDR2 FQGNSA. CDR3 in amino acids: CASSPYIVVAGYNEQFF. The CDR3 DNA follows: TGTGCCAGCAGCCCGTACATTGTGGTAGCGGGGTACAATGAGCAGTTCTTC.

J is TRBJ2-5 and V is TRBV7-2, with 8 bases that match TRBD2. The trim removed 5 bases at V and 9 bases at J, leaving 14 bases unmatched. The CDR3 covers 15 residues. The germline V gene has CDR1 SGHTA and CDR2 FQGNSA. CDR3: CASSPTSEGRAAQYF. CDR3 DNA sequence: TGTGCCAGCAGCCCGACTAGCGAGGGAAGAGCGGCCCAGTACTTC.

The V gene is TRBV6-1, the J gene TRBJ2-2; D may be TRBD2 (6 bases). The germline V and J ends were trimmed by 7 bases and 2 bases, with 11 bases remaining between them. This CDR3 comprises 14 residues. The germline V gene has CDR1 MNHNS and CDR2 SASEGT. CDR3 nucleotide sequence: TGTGCCAGCAAGGACTATCCAAACACCGGGGAGCTGTTTTTT. As protein: CASKDYPNTGELFF.

This sequence joins TRBV29-1 and TRBJ1-1; D is unclear. The CDR3 spans 9 residues. Germline CDR1 reads SQVTM; CDR2 reads ANQGSEA. Trimming took off 0 bases at V and 11 bases at J, with 4 bases between the two ends. Here the CDR3 reads CSVEDRAFF. CDR3 bases: TGCAGCGTTGAAGATAGGGCTTTCTTT.

V gene TRBV7-2 combines with J gene TRBJ2-1; a weak D match, TRBD2 (5 bases). Germline CDR1 reads SGHTA; CDR2 reads FQGNSA. V was trimmed by 4 bases and J by 0 bases, leaving 13 bases between them. CDR3 length equals 16 residues. The CDR3 here is CASSSSLASSYNEQFF. For the CDR3, the DNA is TGTGCCAGCAGCTCTTCCTTAGCGAGCTCCTACAATGAGCAGTTCTTC.

The chain uses TRBV28 and TRBJ1-2; D is ambiguous. The CDR3 length is 11 residues. Trimming cost V 7 bases and J 7 bases, with 10 bases left between them. Germline CDR1 reads MDHEN; CDR2 reads SYDVKM. The CDR3 coding sequence is TGTGCCAGCACCAGTCATTTTGGCTACACCTTC. Encoded protein: CASTSHFGYTF.

Written as DNA, the CDR3 is TGTGCCAGCAGGCGGACAGGGGCGGCTGGAAACACCATATATTTT. As protein: CASRRTGAAGNTIYF. The V gene is TRBV12-3 or TRBV12-4, the J gene TRBJ1-3; 9 bases map to TRBD1. The V and J ends lost 6 bases and 2 bases, in that order; junction bases with no gene match: 5. This CDR3 region has 15 residues.

V usage is TRBV5-1 and J usage is TRBJ2-1, with no clear D. CDR1 and CDR2 (germline): SGHRS, YFSETQ. The CDR3 has 13 amino acids. Trimming cost V 7 bases and J 8 bases, with 16 bases left between them. CDR3 in amino acids: CASSRSTSDEQFF. In nucleotides, the CDR3 is TGCGCCAGCTCCCGGTCTACGTCGGATGAGCAGTTCTTC.

This clonotype came up a few times. The V gene is TRBV9, the J gene TRBJ2-2, with D maybe TRBD1 (6 bases). CDR1 and CDR2 (germline): SGDLS, YYNGEE. Between the trimmed V and J ends, which lost 0 bases and 5 bases, there was a span of 11 bases. The CDR3 runs to 15 residues. The CDR3 is CASSVGGLLTGELFF. The CDR3 DNA is TGTGCCAGCAGCGTAGGGGGGCTACTTACCGGGGAGCTGTTTTTT.

The J gene is TRBJ2-1, the V gene TRBV13; 7 bases map to TRBD1. Germline CDR1 reads PRHDT; CDR2 reads FYEKMQ (reference sequence). CDR3 size: 15 residues. V lost 3 bases to trimming and J lost 7 bases; unmatched junction nucleotides: 9. Here the CDR3 reads CASSFDRVKNNEQFF. For the CDR3, the DNA is TGTGCCAGCAGCTTCGACAGGGTTAAGAATAATGAGCAGTTCTTC.